The 9 T cell receptor beta chains below were found in one sample sequenced in a study of blood T cell repertoires in COVID-19. Profiled with immunoSEQ multiplex PCR; TCRdb holds only in-frame clones, not every one. The sample has approximately 280,000 clones, approximately 88% seen once. Sequenced input: peripheral blood. These receptors were obtained from a man aged 45-65 years with acute or convalescent COVID-19.

The rearrangement uses TRBV7-9 and TRBJ2-2; TRBD2 aligns across 14 bases. With 5 bases clipped from V and 5 bases from J, the junction kept 7 bases outside the gene matches. Germline V lookup: CDR1 SEHNR, CDR2 FQNEAQ (reference sequence). CDR3 length: 17 amino acids. CDR3 DNA: TGTGCCAGCAGCACCCGACTAGCGGGGGGGCGGACCGGGGAGCTGTTTTTT. Amino acid sequence: CASSTRLAGGRTGELFF.

The chain is built from TRBV19 and TRBJ1-1, with unresolved D. CDR1 LNHDA and CDR2 SQIVND come from the germline V gene (reference sequence). Trimming removed 0 bases at V and 2 bases at J, with 4 bases between. The CDR3 is 13 residues long. DNA for the CDR3: TGTGCCAGTAGTATAGAGAGCAACACTGAAGCTTTCTTT. It codes for CASSIESNTEAFF.

The chain links TRBV9 to TRBJ2-2; maybe TRBD2 (5 bases). The germline V gene has CDR1 SGDLS and CDR2 YYNGEE. This CDR3 spans 15 amino acids. V was shortened by 2 bases and J by 3 bases, with 11 bases between the two germline ends. The CDR3 here is CASSVGGSDTGELFF. The CDR3 DNA reads TGTGCCAGCAGCGTCGGCGGGTCAGACACCGGGGAGCTGTTTTTT.

This clone has a handful of counts. J is TRBJ1-2 and V is TRBV25-1, with D maybe TRBD1 (6 bases). V dropped 5 bases and J dropped 4 bases, with 8 bases sitting between them. The germline V gene encodes CDR1 MGHDK and CDR2 SYGVNS. This CDR3 is built from 12 residues. For the CDR3, the DNA is TGTGCCAGCAGTACAGGGCGCTATGGCTACACCTTC. Its translation: CASSTGRYGYTF.

The chain recombines TRBV20-1 with TRBJ2-1; D remains unclear. There are 10 residues in the CDR3. Germline values: CDR1 DFQATT, CDR2 SNEGSKA (reference sequence). V shed 3 bases and J shed 10 bases, with 7 bases lying between them. This CDR3 is CSASAEEQFF. The CDR3 DNA follows: TGCAGTGCTAGTGCGGAGGAGCAGTTCTTC.

The V and J genes are TRBV3-1 (or the pseudogene TRBV3-2) and TRBJ2-7; 16 nucleotides agree with TRBD2. The CDR3 is made up of 16 amino acids. The germline V gene encodes CDR1 LGHDT and CDR2 YNNKEL (reference sequence). After removal of 4 bases from V and 2 bases from J, the junction contained 2 bases not matched to a gene. CDR3 bases: TGTGCCAGCAGCCGGGGACTAGCGGGGGGGACCTACGAGCAGTACTTC. Amino acids: CASSRGLAGGTYEQYF.

The chain is built from TRBV7-8 and TRBJ1-2, with D unresolved. This CDR3 region has 12 residues. Germline CDR1 and CDR2: SGHVS and FQNEAQ. V lost 5 bases and J lost 6, with 10 bases in between. CDR3 bases: TGTGCCAGCAGCCGACAACTGGATGGCTACACCTTC. Its protein product is CASSRQLDGYTF.

V gene TRBV10-2 combines with J gene TRBJ1-3; unclear D gene. CDR3 size: 15 residues. V lost 2 bases and J lost 4, with 12 bases in between. The germline CDR1 and CDR2 sequences are WSHSY and SAAADI. CDR3 in DNA: TGCGCCAGCAGTGAGGGGCCCGAGGGAGGAAACACCATATATTTT. Translation gives CASSEGPEGGNTIYF.

This chain joins TRBV5-1 and TRBJ1-1; D is perhaps TRBD1 (5 bases). CDR1 and CDR2 (germline): SGHRS, YFSETQ. V shed 4 bases and J shed 7 bases, with 14 bases lying between them. This CDR3 contains 13 residues. The CDR3 loop is CASSGVGTGEAFF. The CDR3 nucleotides are TGCGCCAGCAGCGGTGTCGGTACAGGTGAAGCTTTCTTT.